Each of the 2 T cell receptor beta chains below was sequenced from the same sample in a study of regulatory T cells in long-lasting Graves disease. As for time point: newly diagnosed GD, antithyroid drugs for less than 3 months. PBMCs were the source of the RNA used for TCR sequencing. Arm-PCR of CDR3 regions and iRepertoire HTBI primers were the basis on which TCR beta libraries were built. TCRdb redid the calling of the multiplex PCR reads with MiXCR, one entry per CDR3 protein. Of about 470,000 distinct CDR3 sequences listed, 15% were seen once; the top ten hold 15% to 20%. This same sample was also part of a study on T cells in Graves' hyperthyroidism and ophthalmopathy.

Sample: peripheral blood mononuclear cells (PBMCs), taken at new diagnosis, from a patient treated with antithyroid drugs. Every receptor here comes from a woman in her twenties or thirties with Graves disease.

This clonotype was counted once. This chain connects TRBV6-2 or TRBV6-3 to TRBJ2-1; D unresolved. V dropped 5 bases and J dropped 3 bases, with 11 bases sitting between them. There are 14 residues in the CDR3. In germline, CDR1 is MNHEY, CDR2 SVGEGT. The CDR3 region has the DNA TGTGCCAGCAGTGAATCTCGTATCTACAATGAGCAGTTCTTC. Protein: CASSESRIYNEQFF.

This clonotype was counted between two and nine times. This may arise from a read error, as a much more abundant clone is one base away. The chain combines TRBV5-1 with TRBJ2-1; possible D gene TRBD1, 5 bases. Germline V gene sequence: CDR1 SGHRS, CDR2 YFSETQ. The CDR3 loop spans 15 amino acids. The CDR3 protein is CASSRTPHRRDERFF. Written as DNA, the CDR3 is TGTGCCAGCAGCCGCACCCCCCACAGGCGTGATGAGCGGTTCTTC.